Listed below are T cell receptor beta chains from one sample, sequenced in a study of a mutant IDH1 vaccine in newly diagnosed glioma. The table came from immunoSEQ multiplex PCR; TCRdb's copy has only in-frame clones and leaves some out. Of just over 80,000 clones detected, roughly 85% appear once; the ten largest clones hold 2% to 2.5%. These receptors are not linked to any known antigen. The sample consisted of PBMCs, taken from a glioma patient whose treatment included an IDH1 peptide vaccine. The source of these receptors is a man aged 25-40 years with glioma. Some clones in this sample may be carry-over from other donors' samples. Each CDR3 is given with its conserved first and last residue. The D gene is left open where the match is weak. Clone sizes are given selectively: once, few, many, or a class where the clone is expanded.

J,size,V,D,DNA,CDR3
TRBJ2-5,NA,TRBV10-1,TRBD2,TGCGCCATCCCGGGAGGGGGAAAGACCCAGTACTTC,CAIPGGGKTQYF
TRBJ1-2,NA,TRBV5-4,NA,TGTGCCAGCAGCGGGGTTAACTATGGCTACACCTTC,CASSGVNYGYTF
TRBJ1-1,NA,TRBV9,NA,TGTGCCAGCAGCTCGAGGGCGGGGCGGACTGAAGCTTTCTTT,CASSSRAGRTEAFF
TRBJ2-5,once,TRBV11-2,NA,TGTGCCAGCAGCGGACACGAGACCCAGTACTTC,CASSGHETQYF
TRBJ1-5,NA,TRBV7-2,NA,TGTGCCAGCAGCTTTCGGCAGGGAAGCAATCAGCCCCAGCATTTT,CASSFRQGSNQPQHF
TRBJ1-4,NA,TRBV7-2,TRBD1,TGTGCCAGCAGCCCCAGGGACAGGGGGCTTGGAGAAAAACTGTTTTTT,CASSPRDRGLGEKLFF
TRBJ2-7,NA,TRBV27,NA,TGTGCCAGCGGTCACACGAGCTCCTACGAGCAGTACTTC,CASGHTSSYEQYF
TRBJ2-7,NA,TRBV10-3,NA,TGTGCCATCAGTGGGCTCTACGAGCAGTACTTC,CAISGLYEQYF
TRBJ1-1,NA,TRBV30,NA,TGTGCCTGGAGTGAGGGGACCGACACTGAAGCTTTCTTT,CAWSEGTDTEAFF
TRBJ2-5,NA,TRBV5-1,TRBD2,TGCGCCAGCAGGGTAGCGGGGGGGCCGGAGACCCAGTACTTC,CASRVAGGPETQYF
TRBJ2-1,NA,TRBV5-1,NA,TGCGCCAGCAGCTTGGTGGGCTACAATGAGCAGTTCTTC,CASSLVGYNEQFF